These T cell receptor beta chains were read from a single sample in a study of T cells in Graves' hyperthyroidism and ophthalmopathy. TCRdb processed the multiplex PCR reads anew with MiXCR; each CDR3 protein has one entry. Of approximately 500,000 distinct CDR3 sequences in the sample, around 42% were seen once. Sequenced material: peripheral blood or thyroid tissue (not recorded which). The receptors here all came from a young woman with Graves' hyperthyroidism. CDR3s include the opening cysteine and the closing phenylalanine or tryptophan. D genes are given only for firm matches. Only some rows state a clone size, as once, few, many or a class for expanded clones.

v_call: TRBV5-6
clone_size: .
d_call: .
j_call: TRBJ2-5
cdr3_aa: CASSGGSLGNQPQYF
cdr3_nt: TGTGCCAGCAGCGGGGGGAGTCTTGGCAATCAGCCCCAGTACTTC

v_call: TRBV5-5
clone_size: many
d_call: TRBD2
j_call: TRBJ2-5
cdr3_aa: CASSLNGLAGVGQETQYF
cdr3_nt: TGTGCCAGCAGCTTGAACGGACTAGCGGGAGTCGGCCAAGAGACCCAGTACTTC

v_call: TRBV9
clone_size: many
d_call: TRBD1
j_call: TRBJ1-4
cdr3_aa: CASSAQGRNEKLFF
cdr3_nt: TGTGCCAGCAGCGCACAGGGGCGAAATGAAAAACTGTTTTTT

v_call: TRBV24-1
clone_size: once
d_call: TRBD2
j_call: TRBJ2-1
cdr3_aa: CATSEPGLGAHNEQFF
cdr3_nt: TGTGCCACCAGTGAACCGGGACTAGGGGCCCACAATGAGCAGTTCTTC

v_call: TRBV6-6
clone_size: many
d_call: .
j_call: TRBJ1-1
cdr3_aa: CASSYSLETEAFF
cdr3_nt: TGTGCCAGCAGTTACTCTTTGGAGACTGAAGCTTTCTTT

v_call: TRBV30
clone_size: many
d_call: .
j_call: TRBJ1-2
cdr3_aa: CAWETHLYGYTF
cdr3_nt: TGTGCCTGGGAAACTCACCTCTATGGCTACACCTTC

v_call: TRBV7-2
clone_size: .
d_call: TRBD1
j_call: TRBJ1-2
cdr3_aa: CASNKAGGYGYTF
cdr3_nt: TGTGCCAGCAACAAGGCAGGGGGCTATGGCTACACCTTC

v_call: TRBV20-1
clone_size: many
d_call: TRBD1
j_call: TRBJ2-5
cdr3_aa: CSARTGGEETQYF
cdr3_nt: TGCAGTGCAAGGACAGGGGGCGAGGAGACCCAGTACTTC

v_call: TRBV7-8
clone_size: many
d_call: TRBD1
j_call: TRBJ1-2
cdr3_aa: CASSLIQGGDGYTF
cdr3_nt: TGTGCCAGCAGCTTAATTCAGGGGGGGGACGGCTACACCTTC

v_call: TRBV29-1
clone_size: .
d_call: .
j_call: TRBJ2-5
cdr3_aa: CSSRDWEETQYF
cdr3_nt: TGCAGCAGCAGGGACTGGGAAGAGACCCAGTACTTC

v_call: TRBV15
clone_size: .
d_call: .
j_call: TRBJ2-7
cdr3_aa: CATNRRLVWTYEQYF
cdr3_nt: TGTGCCACCAACCGCCGACTAGTATGGACCTACGAGCAGTACTTC

v_call: TRBV20-1
clone_size: .
d_call: .
j_call: TRBJ2-1
cdr3_aa: CSAREIDLYNEQFF
cdr3_nt: TGCAGTGCTAGAGAGATAGATTTGTACAATGAGCAGTTCTTC

v_call: TRBV20-1
clone_size: .
d_call: .
j_call: TRBJ2-7
cdr3_aa: CSAREVGAYNEQYF
cdr3_nt: TGCAGTGCTAGAGAGGTAGGGGCCTACAATGAGCAGTACTTC

v_call: TRBV6-2/TRBV6-3
clone_size: .
d_call: .
j_call: TRBJ2-7
cdr3_aa: CASTQLMGSYEQYF
cdr3_nt: TGTGCCAGCACCCAACTGATGGGTTCCTACGAGCAGTACTTC

v_call: TRBV29-1
clone_size: many
d_call: .
j_call: TRBJ1-1
cdr3_aa: CSVTKTGTEAFF
cdr3_nt: TGCAGCGTAACAAAGACAGGTACTGAAGCTTTCTTT

v_call: TRBV29-1
clone_size: .
d_call: TRBD2
j_call: TRBJ2-7
cdr3_aa: CSVSGLAGSDEQYF
cdr3_nt: TGCAGCGTTTCGGGACTAGCGGGATCAGACGAGCAGTACTTC

v_call: TRBV7-2
clone_size: many
d_call: .
j_call: TRBJ2-5
cdr3_aa: CASSLINGQETQYF
cdr3_nt: TGTGCCAGCAGCTTAATCAACGGACAAGAGACCCAGTACTTC

v_call: TRBV7-8
clone_size: .
d_call: .
j_call: TRBJ2-2
cdr3_aa: CASSLARGEDTGEPFF
cdr3_nt: TGTGCCAGCAGCTTAGCCAGGGGGGAGGACACCGGGGAGCCGTTTTTT

v_call: TRBV19
clone_size: .
d_call: TRBD2
j_call: TRBJ2-1
cdr3_aa: CASSIITSGRNEQFF
cdr3_nt: TGTGCCAGTAGTATTATAACTAGCGGGAGGAATGAGCAGTTCTTC

v_call: TRBV7-9
clone_size: .
d_call: .
j_call: TRBJ2-7
cdr3_aa: CASSSAGTDSSYEQYF
cdr3_nt: TGTGCCAGCAGCAGCGCGGGGACGGACAGCTCCTACGAGCAGTACTTC

v_call: TRBV6-5
clone_size: .
d_call: .
j_call: TRBJ2-5
cdr3_aa: CASNPTGLGQPQYF
cdr3_nt: TGTGCCAGCAATCCAACAGGGTTAGGTCAGCCCCAGTACTTC

v_call: TRBV7-8
clone_size: .
d_call: .
j_call: TRBJ1-5
cdr3_aa: CASSLRVGTQPQHF
cdr3_nt: TGTGCCAGCAGCTTACGTGTAGGAACTCAGCCCCAGCATTTT

v_call: TRBV12-3/TRBV12-4
clone_size: once
d_call: .
j_call: TRBJ2-5
cdr3_aa: CASSLDGSLETQYF
cdr3_nt: TGTGCCAGCAGCTTAGACGGGAGTCTGGAGACCCAGTACTTC

v_call: TRBV29-1
clone_size: .
d_call: .
j_call: TRBJ2-7
cdr3_aa: CSVGPRDDYEQYF
cdr3_nt: TGCAGCGTTGGCCCCAGGGACGACTACGAGCAGTACTTC

v_call: TRBV6-1
clone_size: many
d_call: TRBD1
j_call: TRBJ2-7
cdr3_aa: CASTAGRQGSSYEQYF
cdr3_nt: TGTGCCAGCACCGCCGGAAGACAGGGAAGCTCCTACGAGCAGTACTTC

v_call: TRBV28
clone_size: .
d_call: .
j_call: TRBJ1-2
cdr3_aa: CASRWTEGGYTF
cdr3_nt: TGTGCCAGCAGGTGGACAGAAGGTGGCTACACCTTC

v_call: TRBV6-6
clone_size: once
d_call: TRBD1
j_call: TRBJ1-5
cdr3_aa: CASTLSKWTGLHSNQPQHF
cdr3_nt: TGTGCCAGCACTCTATCAAAGTGGACAGGGCTACATAGCAATCAGCCCCAGCATTTT

v_call: TRBV24-1
clone_size: .
d_call: .
j_call: TRBJ2-5
cdr3_aa: CATSEGRRETQYF
cdr3_nt: TGTGCCACCAGTGAGGGGAGACGGGAGACCCAGTACTTC

v_call: TRBV10-3
clone_size: many
d_call: .
j_call: TRBJ1-1
cdr3_aa: CAISDPDPGDTEAFF
cdr3_nt: TGTGCCATCAGTGACCCCGACCCGGGGGACACTGAAGCTTTCTTT

v_call: TRBV4-3
clone_size: many
d_call: TRBD1
j_call: TRBJ1-2
cdr3_aa: CASRMGTGHHNYGYTF
cdr3_nt: TGCGCCAGCAGAATGGGGACAGGCCATCATAACTATGGCTACACCTTC

v_call: TRBV24-1
clone_size: .
d_call: TRBD2
j_call: TRBJ2-7
cdr3_aa: CATSDLGGIDEQYF
cdr3_nt: TGTGCCACCAGTGATCTGGGAGGGATCGATGAGCAGTACTTC

v_call: TRBV20-1
clone_size: .
d_call: .
j_call: TRBJ2-2
cdr3_aa: CSARVQGNTGELGLFF
cdr3_nt: TGCAGTGCTAGAGTACAGGGCAACACCGGGGAGCTGGGGCTGTTTTTT

v_call: TRBV18
clone_size: few
d_call: .
j_call: TRBJ1-1
cdr3_aa: CASSPGLGRTEAFF
cdr3_nt: TGTGCCAGCTCACCAGGACTGGGCAGGACTGAAGCTTTCTTT

v_call: TRBV7-2
clone_size: .
d_call: .
j_call: TRBJ1-5
cdr3_aa: CASSLSRGQETQHF
cdr3_nt: TGTGCCAGCAGCTTAAGCAGGGGCCAAGAGACCCAGCATTTT

v_call: TRBV12-3/TRBV12-4
clone_size: many
d_call: TRBD2
j_call: TRBJ2-7
cdr3_aa: CASSPPGLARSSYEQYF
cdr3_nt: TGTGCCAGCAGTCCTCCGGGACTAGCGAGGAGCTCCTACGAGCAGTACTTC

v_call: TRBV12-3/TRBV12-4
clone_size: .
d_call: TRBD1
j_call: TRBJ1-6
cdr3_aa: CASSPEDRQGSPLYF
cdr3_nt: TGTGCCAGCAGCCCCGAGGACAGGCAAGGGTCACCCCTCTACTTT

v_call: TRBV7-3
clone_size: .
d_call: TRBD1
j_call: TRBJ1-5
cdr3_aa: CASSLWGQGDGNQPQHF
cdr3_nt: TGTGCCAGCAGCTTGTGGGGACAGGGTGACGGCAATCAGCCCCAGCATTTT

v_call: TRBV2
clone_size: .
d_call: .
j_call: TRBJ2-3
cdr3_aa: CASKAVSTDTQYF
cdr3_nt: TGTGCCAGCAAAGCGGTTAGCACAGATACGCAGTATTTT

v_call: TRBV7-9
clone_size: many
d_call: .
j_call: TRBJ1-3
cdr3_aa: CASSLAIRTGNTIYF
cdr3_nt: TGTGCCAGCAGCTTAGCGATCCGTACTGGAAACACCATATATTTT

v_call: TRBV29-1
clone_size: many
d_call: .
j_call: TRBJ1-3
cdr3_aa: CSVEDTGNTIYF
cdr3_nt: TGCAGCGTTGAAGACACAGGAAACACCATATATTTT

v_call: TRBV20-1
clone_size: .
d_call: TRBD1
j_call: TRBJ1-1
cdr3_aa: CSARDQGTGDTEAFF
cdr3_nt: TGCAGTGCTAGAGATCAGGGGACAGGGGACACTGAAGCTTTCTTT

v_call: TRBV12-3/TRBV12-4
clone_size: .
d_call: TRBD1
j_call: TRBJ1-5
cdr3_aa: CASSEDRGRNQPQHF
cdr3_nt: TGTGCCAGCAGCGAGGACAGGGGCCGCAATCAGCCCCAGCATTTT

v_call: TRBV12-3/TRBV12-4
clone_size: many
d_call: .
j_call: TRBJ2-7
cdr3_aa: CASSPTSAAGVSEQYF
cdr3_nt: .